This TCR beta chain was retrieved from a study of early T cells in non-severe SARS-CoV-2 infection. Study context: Sequencing used unsorted whole-blood bulk RNA, so chains lack pairing.

The CDR3 is 16 amino acids. Germline V lookup: CDR1 SGHRS, CDR2 YFSETQ. V lost 2 bases to trimming and J lost 0 bases, with 11 bases between them. Unique molecular identifier tags were affixed to discrete cDNA molecules. TCRdb redid the calling of the 5' RACE reads with MiXCR, one entry per CDR3 protein. The sample consists of 70,000 to 90,000 distinct CDR3 sequences, roughly 12% of them appearing once. This chain links TRBV5-1 with TRBJ2-2; TRBD1 is a possible D gene (6 bases). The sequence was collected from an adult who was a healthcare worker with PCR-confirmed SARS-CoV-2 infection or an uninfected control (not recorded which). What was sequenced was whole blood. The CDR3 sequence: CASSLGGPPNTGELFF. As DNA, the CDR3 is TGCGCCAGCAGCTTAGGGGGTCCGCCGAACACCGGGGAGCTGTTTTTT.